This T cell receptor beta chain appears in the sequencing data of a study of blood T cells in healthy people across ages (dated by TCRdb to 2014 to 2015). As for the study more broadly: In model experiments, template switching captured roughly one uniquely barcoded TCR beta cDNA molecule for every two T cells. Using deep sequencing normalized with unique cDNA molecular identifiers, the study measured how TCR beta repertoire diversity changes with age. Donors of different ages were randomly distributed across sequencing lanes to avoid experimental bias. The donors were split into four age groups: young (average 16 years), middle-aged (39), aged (62) and long-lived (approximately 80). Two additional independent replicas of 1 million unique cDNA reads from the same blood draw were analyzed for two donors (one aged 18 to 30 and one aged 80 or older). What the research found in general, with its limitations: Compared with the aged group, the long-lived group had more naive CD4+ T cells, fewer expanded clones and increased TCR diversity, suggesting age selection. Bulk unsorted PBMC profiling prevented conclusive comparison of naive and antigen-experienced compartments. As age increased, observed TCR beta diversity per million T cells dropped in a roughly linear way, and a significant reduction was already evident by age about 36. Estimates of total diversity based on one million sequenced T cells were considered lower bounds and underestimates. Donor CMV infection status was unknown, potentially confounding age-related changes in expanded clonotypes. A strong correlation was found between observed TCR beta diversity and the percentage of naive T cells measured by flow cytometry.

There are a few counts of this clonotype. Its antigen target is currently unknown. An end of the junction does not agree with germline; a read error may underlie this. Donors were roughly 40 systemically healthy Caucasian individuals from Russia aged roughly 6 to 100 years. Each donor gave 8 to 10 milliliters of peripheral blood, collected into EDTA-treated Vacutainer tubes. Ficoll-Paque density-gradient centrifugation was used to isolate PBMCs, with at least 6 million per sample. Trizol reagent was used to extract total RNA from PBMCs, with at least 5.5 micrograms per sample. For every donor, an aliquot of PBMCs went through flow cytometry to measure the percentages of naive CD45RAhigh/CD27high T cells. Libraries were constructed by 5' RACE. The run used an Illumina HiSeq 2500. A second PCR of roughly 7 to 12 cycles was performed with a sample-barcoded 5' primer and a J-beta primer mix. Each TCR beta cDNA molecule received a unique molecular identifier from a template-switch 5' adaptor carrying 12 random nucleotides. At least 2.5 million CDR3-containing paired-end reads were obtained from each sample. First-strand cDNA synthesis was performed from all RNA using the Mint cDNA synthesis kit, with priming by a TRBC-specific oligonucleotide. After uracil-DNA glycosylase treatment, a first 18-cycle PCR used universal primers M1SS and BC2_uni_R on all cDNA. The published analysis was carried out like this. Each sample was normalized by randomly selecting 1 million high-quality reads, each carrying a distinct molecular identifier. Reads with shared molecular identifiers were discarded instead of being binned into consensus sequences. MiTCR, set to a Q25 quality threshold and the strictest error-elimination algorithm, was used for CDR3 identification, clonotype clustering and error correction. A nonparametric unseen species model with Euler transformation was used to estimate lower-bound total TCR beta diversity. TCRdb cleaned the public reads at Q25 with fastp, built clones with MiXCR and kept in-frame beta chains. CDR3 protein sequences are deduplicated, and each keeps its most common genes and DNA. The V and J calls follow TCRdb's processing rather than the paper's. This sample has 1.4 million or so distinct CDR3 sequences in its table, and approximately 43% of those were observed once. The top ten hold around 4% of the sample.

Sequenced sample: blood. The clonotype comes from a woman younger than 30 in good health.

At the DNA level, the sequence is TGCGCCAGCAGCTTGGGCGGGACATTGAACACTGAAGCTTTCTTT. Its translation reads: CASSLGGTLNTEAFF. Here the chain combines TRBV7-2 and TRBJ1-1; TRBD1 is possibly the D segment (6 matching bases). Including the terminal cysteine and phenylalanine, the CDR3 comprises 15 residues. The read is trimmed to its CDR3 DNA, 45 bases read in frame from base 1. Looking up the germline V gene yields CDR1 SGHTA and CDR2 FQGNSA.